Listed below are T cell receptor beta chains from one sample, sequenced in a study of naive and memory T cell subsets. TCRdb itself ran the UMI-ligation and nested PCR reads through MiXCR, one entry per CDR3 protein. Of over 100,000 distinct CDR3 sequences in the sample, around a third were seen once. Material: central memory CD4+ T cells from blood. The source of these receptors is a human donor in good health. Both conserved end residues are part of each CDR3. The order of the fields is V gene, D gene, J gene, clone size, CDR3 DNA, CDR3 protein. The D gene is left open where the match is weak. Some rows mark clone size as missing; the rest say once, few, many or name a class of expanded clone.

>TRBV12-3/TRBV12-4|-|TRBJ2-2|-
TGTGCCAGCACCAAAGGCCCTAGTTTTGCCACCGGGGAGCTGTTTTTT
CASTKGPSFATGELFF
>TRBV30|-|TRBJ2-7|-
TGTGCCTGGAGTGTTAGCCGCAAGGGCGAGCAGTACTTC
CAWSVSRKGEQYF
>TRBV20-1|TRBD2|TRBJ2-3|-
TGCAGTGCTAGACACAGGACTAGATCCACAGATACGCAGTATTTT
CSARHRTRSTDTQYF
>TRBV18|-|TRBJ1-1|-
TGTGCCAGCTCACCCCGGGACACACTGAACACTGAAGCTTTCTTT
CASSPRDTLNTEAFF
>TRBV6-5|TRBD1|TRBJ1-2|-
TGTGCCAGCAGTTACCAAGGGACAGGCCTGAACTATGGCTACACCTTC
CASSYQGTGLNYGYTF
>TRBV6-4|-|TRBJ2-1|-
TGTGCCAGCAGTGACTCCAGGGCCAGTGAGCAGTTCTTC
CASSDSRASEQFF
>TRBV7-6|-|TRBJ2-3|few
TGTGCCAGCAGCTTACAGGAGGCGGTGGATACGCAGTATTTT
CASSLQEAVDTQYF
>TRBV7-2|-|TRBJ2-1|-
TGTGCCAGCAGGACCCGGGGACCGGACATTGAGCAGTTCTTC
CASRTRGPDIEQFF
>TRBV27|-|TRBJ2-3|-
TGTGCCAGCAGTTTAACGGGGCGGTCTCCAGATACGCAGTATTTT
CASSLTGRSPDTQYF
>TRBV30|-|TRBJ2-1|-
TGTGCCTGGAGTAGGGGTTACAATGAGCAGTTCTTC
CAWSRGYNEQFF
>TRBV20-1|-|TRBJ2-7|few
TGCAGTGCTAGAGAGGGCAGTCTTTCCGGGGAGCAGTACTTC
CSAREGSLSGEQYF
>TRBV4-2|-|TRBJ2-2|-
TGTGCCAGCAGCCAAGAAGGCCGGGCCTACACCGGGGAGCTGTTTTTT
CASSQEGRAYTGELFF
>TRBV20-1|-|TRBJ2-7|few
TGCAGTGCTAGGTACAGGCCTCCGGGCCACGAGCAGTACTTC
CSARYRPPGHEQYF
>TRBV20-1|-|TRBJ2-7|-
TGCAGTGCTAGGAGAGGGGGCGAGCAGTACTTC
CSARRGGEQYF
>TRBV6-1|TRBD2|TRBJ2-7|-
TGTGCCAGCAGTGCAACCGGGACTAGCGGGTACGAGCAGTACTTC
CASSATGTSGYEQYF
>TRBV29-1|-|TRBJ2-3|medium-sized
TGCAGCGTTGACGAGGGTACAGATACGCAGTATTTT
CSVDEGTDTQYF
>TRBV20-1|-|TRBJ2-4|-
TGCAGTGCTAGAGATCCACTAGCCAAAAACATTCAGTACTTC
CSARDPLAKNIQYF
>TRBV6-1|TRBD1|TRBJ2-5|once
TGTGCCAGCAGAGCTCGGACAGGGATAGGGCAAGAGACCCAGTACTTC
CASRARTGIGQETQYF
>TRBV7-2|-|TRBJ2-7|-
TGTGCCAGCAGCTCTTACGGGGGCGAGCAGTACTTC
CASSSYGGEQYF
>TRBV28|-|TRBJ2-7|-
TGTGCCAGCAGACAAGACTCCACCCCTAAGTCCGAGCAGTACTTC
CASRQDSTPKSEQYF
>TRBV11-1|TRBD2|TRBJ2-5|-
TGTGCCAGCAGCCCCCCGGGTAGCGGGAGGACTCGAGAGACCCAGTACTTC
CASSPPGSGRTRETQYF
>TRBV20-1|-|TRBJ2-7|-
TGCAGTGCTAGAGATCCCAGGGGAAGGGCCTACGAGCAGTACTTC
CSARDPRGRAYEQYF
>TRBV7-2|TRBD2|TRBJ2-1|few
TGTGCCAGCAGCTCAAGAACCGGGACTAGCGGGAGCGGTGAGCAGTTCTTC
CASSSRTGTSGSGEQFF
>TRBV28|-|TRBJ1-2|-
TGTGCCAGCAGTTCCTGGGGAGGGGGAGAATATGGCTACACCTTC
CASSSWGGGEYGYTF
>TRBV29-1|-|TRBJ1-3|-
TGCAGCGTTGAAAGAGGAGGAAACACCATATATTTT
CSVERGGNTIYF
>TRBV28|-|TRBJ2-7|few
TGTGCCAGCAGTTTAGTAGCCTCCTACGAGCAGTACTTC
CASSLVASYEQYF
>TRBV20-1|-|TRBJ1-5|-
TGCAGTGCTAGAAGGAGAGGGGACGATCAGCCCCAGCATTTT
CSARRRGDDQPQHF
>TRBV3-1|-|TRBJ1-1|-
TGTGCCAGCAGCCCCTATGGGGGAAAGACTGAAGCTTTCTTT
CASSPYGGKTEAFF
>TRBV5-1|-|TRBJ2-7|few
TGCGCCAGCAGCGATGACCTCCCGGCCGCCAGGGTAAGCGAGCAGTACTTC
CASSDDLPAARVSEQYF